What follows are 4 T cell receptor beta chains derived from one specimen sequenced in a study of T-cell memory formation after mild COVID-19. Via MiXCR, TCRdb re-called the 5' RACE reads, giving one row per CDR3 protein. This sample carries 180,000 or so distinct CDR3 sequences, approximately 10% of them seen once, and the ten largest clones take about 3.5%. Material for sequencing was PBMCs or a T cell subset sorted from them (not recorded which). Source of these receptors: a man younger than 35 who had mild COVID-19 (a few samples of this study predate the infection). Cell type and time point are not known.

This clonotype was seen many times. The chain couples TRBV10-1 to TRBJ2-3, with D possibly matching TRBD2 (7 bases). The CDR3 is made up of 16 amino acids. V lost 7 bases to trimming and J lost 2 bases, with 19 bases between them. Germline-derived CDR1 and CDR2 are WNHNN and SYGVQD (reference sequence). In DNA, the CDR3 is TGCGCCAGCAACTCGGGGGGCAGTACCGACACAGATACGCAGTATTTT. It encodes CASNSGGSTDTDTQYF.

In its sample, this clonotype was seen many times. The CDR3 DNA sequence: TGCAGTGCTAGGCAGGACAGGGTTTATTCACCCCTCCACTTT. This sequence encodes CSARQDRVYSPLHF. The chain is built from TRBV20-1 and TRBJ1-6; 8 bases match TRBD1. The CDR3 runs 14 residues. Germline CDR1 DFQATT, CDR2 SNEGSKA (reference sequence). V shed 3 bases, J shed 8 bases, and the junction held 6 bases outside the gene matches.

In this sample, this clonotype turned up a few times. The chain is built from TRBV5-1 and TRBJ2-5, with 7 nucleotides matching TRBD1. Germline V lookup: CDR1 SGHRS, CDR2 YFSETQ. After removal of 3 bases from V and 4 bases from J, the junction contained 6 bases not matched to a gene. The CDR3 consists of 14 residues. The CDR3 protein is CASSSTGSRETQYF. CDR3 bases: TGCGCCAGCAGCTCGACAGGGTCTCGAGAGACCCAGTACTTC.

This clonotype was seen a handful of times. This chain connects TRBV29-1 to TRBJ2-7, with 11 bases aligning to TRBD1. The CDR3 runs to 14 residues. The V gene end was trimmed by 3 bases and the J gene end by 6 bases; junction bases not matched to a gene: 7. Germline V gene sequence: CDR1 SQVTM, CDR2 ANQGSEA. The CDR3 region is CSVEPGQGAREQYF. CDR3 bases: TGCAGCGTTGAGCCAGGACAGGGGGCGCGCGAGCAGTACTTC.